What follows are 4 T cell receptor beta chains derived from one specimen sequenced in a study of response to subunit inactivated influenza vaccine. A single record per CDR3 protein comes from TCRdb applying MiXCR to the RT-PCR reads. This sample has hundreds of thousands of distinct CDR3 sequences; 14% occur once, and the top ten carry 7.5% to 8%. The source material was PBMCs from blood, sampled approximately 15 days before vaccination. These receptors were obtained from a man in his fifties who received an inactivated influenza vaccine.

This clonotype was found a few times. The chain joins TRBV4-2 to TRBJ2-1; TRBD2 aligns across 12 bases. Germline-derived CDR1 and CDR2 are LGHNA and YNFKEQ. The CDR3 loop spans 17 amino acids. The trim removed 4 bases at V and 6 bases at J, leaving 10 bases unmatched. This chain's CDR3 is CASSLRKASGGANEQFF. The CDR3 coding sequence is TGTGCCAGCAGCCTAAGGAAGGCTAGCGGGGGGGCCAATGAGCAGTTCTTC.

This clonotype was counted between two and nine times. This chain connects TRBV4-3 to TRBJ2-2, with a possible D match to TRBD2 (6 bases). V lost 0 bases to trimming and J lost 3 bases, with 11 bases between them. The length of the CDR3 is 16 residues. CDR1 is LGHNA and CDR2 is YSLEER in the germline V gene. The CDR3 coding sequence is TGCGCCAGCAGCCAAGATACTAGCCGATACACCGGGGAGCTGTTTTTT. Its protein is CASSQDTSRYTGELFF.

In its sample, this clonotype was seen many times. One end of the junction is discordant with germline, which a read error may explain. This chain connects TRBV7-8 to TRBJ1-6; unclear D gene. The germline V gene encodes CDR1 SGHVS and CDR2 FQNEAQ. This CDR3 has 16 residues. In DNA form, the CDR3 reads TGTGCCAGCAGCTCCGGCGAAGGAAGCTATTATTCACCCCTCCACTTT. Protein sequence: CASSSGEGSYYSPLHF.

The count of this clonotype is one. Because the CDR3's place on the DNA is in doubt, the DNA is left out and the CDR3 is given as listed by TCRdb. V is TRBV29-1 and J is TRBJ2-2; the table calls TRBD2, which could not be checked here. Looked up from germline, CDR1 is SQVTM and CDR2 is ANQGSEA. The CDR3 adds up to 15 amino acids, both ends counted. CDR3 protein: CSVGSGNANTGERFF.